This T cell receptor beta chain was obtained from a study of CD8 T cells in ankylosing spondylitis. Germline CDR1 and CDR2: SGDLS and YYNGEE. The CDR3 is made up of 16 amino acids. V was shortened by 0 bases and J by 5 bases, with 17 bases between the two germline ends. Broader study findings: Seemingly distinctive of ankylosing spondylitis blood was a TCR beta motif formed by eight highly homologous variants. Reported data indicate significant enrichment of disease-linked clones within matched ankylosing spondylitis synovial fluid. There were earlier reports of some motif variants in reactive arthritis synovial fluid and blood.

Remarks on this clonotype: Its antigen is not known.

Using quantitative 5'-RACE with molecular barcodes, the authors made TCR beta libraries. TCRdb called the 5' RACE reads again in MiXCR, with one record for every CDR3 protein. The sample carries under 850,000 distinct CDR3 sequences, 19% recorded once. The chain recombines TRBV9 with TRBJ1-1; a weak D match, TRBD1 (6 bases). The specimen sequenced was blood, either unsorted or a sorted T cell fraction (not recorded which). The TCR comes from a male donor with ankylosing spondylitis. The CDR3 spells CASSVGTTGKGTEAFF. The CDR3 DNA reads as TGTGCCAGCAGCGTAGGAACCACAGGGAAGGGGACTGAAGCTTTCTTT.